The 10 T cell receptor beta chains reported below all come from one sample, sequenced in a study of blood T cell repertoires in COVID-19. Profiling relied on immunoSEQ multiplex PCR, and the TCRdb table lists in-frame clones only, not all of them. Seen here are about 240,000 clones, almost 85% observed once, and the top ten hold less than 4.5%. The specimen was peripheral blood. These receptors all come from a man in his fifties with acute or convalescent COVID-19.

This chain uses TRBV11-3 with TRBJ2-3; 14 positions agree with TRBD2. Germline V lookup: CDR1 SGHNT, CDR2 YENEEA. This CDR3 is 16 amino acids long. The ends lost 4 bases at V and 6 bases at J; junction bases unmatched: 6. CDR3 nucleotide sequence: TGTGCCAGCAGCTCCAGACTAGCGGGAGGGCCGGATACGCAGTATTTT. It translates to CASSSRLAGGPDTQYF.

This chain links TRBV10-1 with TRBJ2-5; TRBD2 agrees at 7 bases. In germline, CDR1 is WNHNN, CDR2 SYGVQD (reference sequence). This CDR3 spans 12 amino acids. Unmatched junction bases numbered 5, after V lost 6 bases and J lost 7 bases. CDR3 nucleotides: TGCGCCAGCAGGGGGAGGGGTGTGACCCAGTACTTC. This codes for CASRGRGVTQYF.

Note on this clone: The sample contains more than one DNA sequence encoding this CDR3. This rearrangement joins TRBV7-9 to TRBJ2-1; D ambiguous. Trimming took off 0 bases at V and 0 bases at J, with 6 bases between the two ends. CDR1 is SEHNR and CDR2 is FQNEAQ in the germline V gene (reference sequence). There are 15 residues in the CDR3. CDR3 residues: CASSLARSSYNEQFF. The CDR3 DNA follows: TGTGCCAGCAGCTTAGCGCGGAGCTCCTACAATGAGCAGTTCTTC. The full variable domain, in which reference TRBV7-9 and TRBJ2-1 provide the parts outside the CDR3, is DTGVSQNPRHKITKRGQNVTFRCDPISEHNRLYWYRQTLGQGPEFLTYFQNEAQLEKSRLLSDRFSAERPKGSFSTLEIQRTEQGDSAMYLCASSLARSSYNEQFFGPGTRLTVL.

The J gene is TRBJ1-2, the V gene TRBV6-1; TRBD1 agrees at 8 bases. This CDR3 is 17 amino acids long. Per germline, CDR1 MNHNS and CDR2 SASEGT. Trimming cost V 4 bases and J 5 bases; bases outside gene matches: 15. CDR3 coding DNA: TGTGCCAGCAGTGCCAGGGGGGCGGGACAGGCCTCTTATGGCTACACCTTC. Translation gives CASSARGAGQASYGYTF.

The V gene is TRBV5-1, the J gene TRBJ2-7; tentatively, D is TRBD1 (5 bases). The CDR3 consists of 14 residues. Germline CDR1 and CDR2: SGHRS and YFSETQ. Trimming took 1 base from V and 6 from J, leaving 14 bases between them. The DNA of the CDR3 is TGCGCCAGCAGCTTGAGCCAGGGCCACCTCGAGCAGTACTTC. Its translation: CASSLSQGHLEQYF.

The genes are TRBV6-5 and TRBJ1-2, with TRBD1 matching 7 bases. The J segment lost 2 bases and the V segment lost 5 bases, leaving 5 bases of the junction unmatched. CDR1 is MNHEY, CDR2 SVGAGI, per germline. This CDR3 is built from 14 residues. CDR3: CASSNEQGNYGYTF. Written as DNA, the CDR3 is TGTGCCAGCAGTAACGAACAGGGGAACTATGGCTACACCTTC.

The genes are TRBV19 and TRBJ1-5, with D possibly matching TRBD1 (5 bases). The CDR3 covers 14 residues. CDR1 and CDR2 (germline): LNHDA, SQIVND (reference sequence). The V and J ends lost 4 bases and 3 bases respectively, with 10 bases between them. The CDR3 DNA reads as TGTGCCAGTAGTACCCAGGGCGACAATCAGCCCCAGCATTTT. This codes for CASSTQGDNQPQHF.

The V and J genes are TRBV7-8 and TRBJ2-5; D not resolved. Per the germline V gene, CDR1 is SGHVS and CDR2 is FQNEAQ. V gave up 3 bases and J gave up 5 bases, with 10 bases separating them. CDR3 length: 13 amino acids. DNA for the CDR3: TGTGCCAGCAGCTTTTCTAATCGGGAGACCCAGTACTTC. It specifies CASSFSNRETQYF.

The chain uses TRBV27 and TRBJ2-2; D is perhaps TRBD2 (5 bases). Germline V gene data show CDR1 as MNHEY and CDR2 as SMNVEV (reference sequence). The ends were cut back, 6 bases at V and 4 bases at J, with 21 bases in the middle. This CDR3 is 17 amino acids long. The CDR3: CASSPDPPSRGTGELFF. The CDR3 nucleotides are TGTGCCAGCAGCCCCGATCCTCCGAGTCGGGGCACCGGGGAGCTGTTTTTT.

The rearrangement joins TRBV18 to TRBJ1-5, with a possible D match to TRBD1 (6 bases). V was trimmed by 3 bases and J by 7 bases, leaving 10 bases between them. There are 13 residues in the CDR3. Germline V gene lookup returns CDR1 KGHSH and CDR2 LQKENI. For the CDR3, the DNA is TGTGCCAGCTCACCGGGGACAACACAGCCCCAGCATTTT. Encoded protein: CASSPGTTQPQHF.